These 27 T cell receptor beta chains originate from one sample sequenced in a study of T cell repertoires in cytomegalovirus infection. TCRdb redid the calling of the reads with MiXCR, one entry per CDR3 protein. The table shows over 100,000 distinct CDR3 sequences, with about 15% occurring only once. Sequencing was performed on PBMCs. The source of these receptors is a human donor in good health (CMV status not recorded). Some clones in this sample may be carry-over from other donors' samples.

This clonotype was found many times. The chain couples TRBV4-2 to TRBJ2-7, with TRBD2 matching 14 bases. Germline V gives CDR1 LGHNA, CDR2 YNFKEQ. Trimming cost V 8 bases and J 0 bases; bases outside gene matches: 18. The CDR3 is 20 residues long. The DNA of the CDR3 is TGTGCCAGCTCTCAATGGGGGGGACTAGCGGGGGAATACTCCTCCTACGAGCAGTACTTC. Translating gives CASSQWGGLAGEYSSYEQYF.

This clonotype showed up just a few times. The chain carries TRBV6-1 and TRBJ2-3; TRBD2 aligns across 7 bases. V shed 8 bases, J shed 0 bases, and the junction held 5 bases outside the gene matches. CDR1 is MNHNS, CDR2 SASEGT, per germline. The CDR3 sequence is 14 residues long. For the CDR3, the DNA is TGTGCCAGCGGAGCGGGAATCAGCACAGATACGCAGTATTTT. Amino acids: CASGAGISTDTQYF.

This clonotype was picked up a small number of times. The CDR3 is CSADLRETSTDTQYF. The DNA for the CDR3 is TGCAGTGCGGATCTTAGAGAAACTAGCACAGATACGCAGTATTTT. V is TRBV20-1 and J is TRBJ2-3; no clear D. From germline, CDR1 is DFQATT and CDR2 SNEGSKA (reference sequence). The CDR3 has 15 amino acids. V lost 6 bases to trimming and J lost 0 bases, with 16 bases between them.

This clonotype has a single count. The chain recombines TRBV25-1 with TRBJ2-7; possibly TRBD1 or TRBD2 for D (5 bases each). Germline assignment: CDR1 MGHDK and CDR2 SYGVNS. CDR3 length: 14 residues. The germline V and J ends were trimmed by 0 bases and 3 bases, with 9 bases remaining between them. The CDR3 nucleotides are TGTGCCAGCAGTGAATATGGGACGGTCTACGAGCAGTACTTC. The encoded protein is CASSEYGTVYEQYF.

This clonotype was recorded many times. The rearrangement links TRBV7-9 to TRBJ2-7, with 10 bases matching TRBD1. The CDR3 has 16 residues. V lost 5 bases, J lost 3 bases, and 10 bases stayed unmatched. CDR1 and CDR2 (germline): SEHNR, FQNEAQ (reference sequence). In DNA, the CDR3 is TGTGCCAGCAGCCCCGTCGGGGGGACAGGGGACTACGAGCAGTACTTC. Amino acids: CASSPVGGTGDYEQYF.

This clonotype was detected ten times or more. This chain uses TRBV7-2 with TRBJ2-7; D unclear. The CDR3 runs to 14 residues. With 2 bases removed from V and 0 bases from J, the gap between germline ends came to 8 bases. CDR1 is SGHTA, CDR2 FQGNSA, per germline. For the CDR3, the DNA is TGTGCCAGCAGCTTATACGCTGGCTCCTACGAGCAGTACTTC. This encodes CASSLYAGSYEQYF.

This clonotype was seen many times. The chain has TRBV20-1 and TRBJ2-5; 9 bases are a match to TRBD1. The CDR3 spans 16 residues. Germline V CDR1 and CDR2: DFQATT, SNEGSKA (reference sequence). V gave up 0 bases and J gave up 0 bases; unmatched junction bases: 5. In DNA form, the CDR3 reads TGCAGTGCTAGAGAACAGGGGGCGGTGTACCAAGAGACCCAGTACTTC. It translates to CSAREQGAVYQETQYF.

Ten or more counts support this clonotype. CDR3 protein: CASSLAWAGTGELFF. The CDR3 bases are TGTGCCAGCAGCTTAGCATGGGCGGGCACCGGGGAGCTGTTTTTT. This chain joins TRBV7-2 and TRBJ2-2; possibly TRBD2 for D (5 bases). The V end was cut by 0 bases, the J end by 4 bases, with 9 bases between. Germline CDR1 is SGHTA and CDR2 is FQGNSA. The CDR3 is 15 amino acids.

This clonotype occurred many times. The rearrangement joins TRBV7-2 to TRBJ2-1; no definite D call. Per the germline V gene, CDR1 is SGHTA and CDR2 is FQGNSA. The CDR3 sequence is 13 residues long. V gave up 1 base and J gave up 12 bases, with 13 bases separating them. This CDR3 reads CASSLDMAWGQFF. The CDR3 DNA sequence: TGTGCCAGCAGCTTAGATATGGCCTGGGGGCAGTTCTTC.

In the case of this clonotype: This sequence may be a read error, since a much larger clone differs from it by one base. The chain uses TRBV28 and TRBJ1-5, with unresolved D. The CDR3 is 13 amino acids. Germline CDR1 and CDR2: MDHEN and SYDVKM. This CDR3 reads CASSLSNNLPQHF. CDR3 sequence (DNA): TGTGCCAGCAGTTTATCTAACAATCTGCCCCAGCATTTT.

This clonotype has just a few counts. The V call is TRBV28, the J call TRBJ1-2; TRBD1 is a possible D gene (6 bases). V was pared by 7 bases and J by 6 bases, with 12 bases between. The CDR3 has 12 amino acids. Germline lookup yields CDR1 MDHEN and CDR2 SYDVKM. The CDR3 region is CASTVGGDGYTF. CDR3 DNA: TGTGCCAGCACCGTAGGGGGTGATGGCTACACCTTC.

The sample holds many counts of this clonotype. This chain links TRBV11-3 with TRBJ2-1; D remains unclear. V was cut by 1 base and J by 0 bases, with 7 bases left in between. This CDR3 has 15 residues. Looked up from germline, CDR1 is SGHNT and CDR2 is YENEEA. The CDR3 loop is CASSLGPSSYNEQFF. The CDR3 nucleotides are TGTGCCAGCAGCTTAGGTCCAAGCTCCTACAATGAGCAGTTCTTC.

The chain employs TRBV10-3 and TRBJ1-1; a possible D gene is TRBD1 (5 bases). V was clipped by 0 bases and J by 0 bases, with 14 bases between them. The V gene's germline CDR1 is ENHRY and CDR2 SYGVKD. The CDR3 contains 17 residues. In nucleotides, the CDR3 is TGTGCCATCAGTGAGTCGACCGTTGGGGGGATGAACACTGAAGCTTTCTTT. It translates to CAISESTVGGMNTEAFF.

This clonotype has at least ten counts. The rearrangement links TRBV7-2 to TRBJ2-7, with D perhaps TRBD2 (6 bases). From germline, CDR1 is SGHTA and CDR2 FQGNSA. Trimming took 5 bases from V and 7 from J, leaving 12 bases between them. This CDR3 is built from 12 residues. The CDR3 coding sequence is TGTGCCAGCAGCCGGGACTCCTCGGAGCAGTACTTC. Protein: CASSRDSSEQYF.

This clonotype was seen many times. The gene calls are TRBV7-2 and TRBJ2-1, with D perhaps TRBD2 (7 bases). CDR1 and CDR2 (germline): SGHTA, FQGNSA. Deletions cut 3 bases from V and 4 bases from J, with 19 bases between. This CDR3 has 17 amino acids. CDR3 residues: CASSLGGGMSFYNEQFF. CDR3 DNA sequence: TGTGCCAGCAGCTTGGGAGGGGGGATGTCCTTTTACAATGAGCAGTTCTTC.

This clonotype showed up many times. The chain has TRBV7-9 and TRBJ1-1, with D hard to call. This CDR3 spans 14 amino acids. Per the germline V gene, CDR1 is SEHNR and CDR2 is FQNEAQ (reference sequence). V was trimmed by 0 bases and J by 0 bases, leaving 5 bases between them. The CDR3 region is CASSLAFMNTEAFF. Written as DNA, the CDR3 is TGTGCCAGCAGCTTAGCGTTCATGAACACTGAAGCTTTCTTT.

A few counts support this clonotype. The chain has TRBV12-3 or TRBV12-4 and TRBJ2-3; D assignment may be TRBD1 or TRBD2 (5 bases each). CDR3 size: 12 residues. V lost 5 bases, J lost 8 bases, and 11 bases lay in between. Here the CDR3 reads CASSPQEATQYF. CDR3 nucleotide sequence: TGTGCCAGCAGTCCACAGGAGGCTACGCAGTATTTT.

This sequence joins TRBV6-2 or TRBV6-3 and TRBJ1-2, with D hard to call. Germline values: CDR1 MNHEY, CDR2 SVGEGT. The V end lost 7 bases, the J end lost 5 bases, and 14 bases lay between the germline ends. This CDR3 comprises 13 residues. This CDR3 reads CASTPDGSYGYTF. CDR3 sequence (DNA): TGTGCCAGCACTCCGGACGGTTCGTATGGCTACACCTTC.

This chain links TRBV20-1 with TRBJ1-1; D remains unclear. This CDR3 has 12 residues. Looked up from germline, CDR1 is DFQATT and CDR2 is SNEGSKA (reference sequence). Trimming took 7 bases from V and 4 from J, leaving 13 bases between them. This CDR3 is CSGPGTVTEAFF. For the CDR3, the DNA is TGCAGTGGGCCTGGAACGGTCACTGAAGCTTTCTTT.

Only a few counts were recorded for this clonotype. This rearrangement joins TRBV18 to TRBJ1-6; D gene uncertain. Trimming took off 2 bases at V and 6 bases at J, with 14 bases between the two ends. From germline, CDR1 is KGHSH and CDR2 LQKENI. This CDR3 is built from 16 residues. This chain's CDR3 is CASSPAAGVTNSPLHF. The CDR3, as DNA: TGTGCCAGCTCACCAGCCGCCGGGGTCACTAATTCACCCCTCCACTTT.

The genes are TRBV27 and TRBJ1-3; D uncertain. Germline V gene lookup returns CDR1 MNHEY and CDR2 SMNVEV (reference sequence). This CDR3 is built from 15 residues. V lost 3 bases and J lost 3, with 12 bases in between. The CDR3 bases are TGTGCCAGCAGTTTCAAGGGAGCTAGTGGAAACACCATATATTTT. Its translation: CASSFKGASGNTIYF.

A word on this clonotype: One end of the junction is discordant with germline, which a read error may explain. V and J are TRBV19 and TRBJ1-2; D perhaps matches TRBD1 (6 bases). Germline-derived CDR1 and CDR2 are LNHDA and SQIVND (reference sequence). The CDR3 is made up of 16 amino acids. This CDR3 is CASSIDGTSGGYGYAF. CDR3 bases: TGTGCCAGTAGTATAGATGGGACTTCGGGGGGCTATGGCTACGCCTTC.

This clonotype was observed a few times. The J gene is TRBJ1-1, the V gene TRBV20-1; maybe TRBD1 (5 bases). V was shortened by 6 bases and J by 3 bases, with 11 bases between the two germline ends. Germline V gene lookup returns CDR1 DFQATT and CDR2 SNEGSKA (reference sequence). The CDR3 has 12 amino acids. The CDR3 loop reads CSAYGGDTEAFF. The CDR3 DNA sequence: TGCAGTGCCTACGGAGGGGACACTGAAGCTTTCTTT.

This clonotype was counted a few times. The rearrangement uses TRBV9 and TRBJ2-3; 7 bases match TRBD1. This CDR3 region has 17 residues. V lost 4 bases, J lost 0 bases, and 11 bases stayed unmatched. Germline V gene sequence: CDR1 SGDLS, CDR2 YYNGEE. CDR3 coding DNA: TGTGCCAGCAGCCCGGGACAGTTTCTCTCTAGCACAGATACGCAGTATTTT. It is translated as CASSPGQFLSSTDTQYF. Full variable domain (remainder filled in from reference TRBV9 and TRBJ2-3): DSGVTQTPKHLITATGQRVTLRCSPRSGDLSVYWYQQSLDQGLQFLIQYYNGEERAKGNILERFSAQQFPDLHSELNLSSLELGDSALYFCASSPGQFLSSTDTQYFGPGTRLTVL.

At least ten counts were recorded for this clonotype. V is TRBV7-2 and J is TRBJ2-2; D gene ambiguous. The ends were cut back, 2 bases at V and 7 bases at J, with 5 bases in the middle. Germline-derived CDR1 and CDR2 are SGHTA and FQGNSA. CDR3 length equals 12 residues. CDR3 sequence reads: CASSLIFGELFF. The CDR3 DNA reads as TGTGCCAGCAGCTTAATTTTCGGGGAGCTGTTTTTT.

There are many counts of this clonotype. This rearrangement joins TRBV12-3 or TRBV12-4 to TRBJ2-5; TRBD2 matches 9 bases. Losses at the gene ends were 6 bases for V and 4 bases for J; bases not matched to a gene: 3. The CDR3 contains 13 residues. The DNA of the CDR3 is TGTGCCAGCAGCCTGACTAGCGGAGAGACCCAGTACTTC. Residues: CASSLTSGETQYF.

The chain recombines TRBV20-1 with TRBJ2-7, with D possibly being TRBD2 (6 bases). CDR3 length: 14 amino acids. V gave up 3 bases and J gave up 3 bases, with 15 bases separating them. Germline V gene sequence: CDR1 DFQATT, CDR2 SNEGSKA (reference sequence). The CDR3 region is CSASPLGGNYEQYF. The CDR3 nucleotides are TGCAGTGCTAGCCCCCTGGGAGGAAACTACGAGCAGTACTTC.